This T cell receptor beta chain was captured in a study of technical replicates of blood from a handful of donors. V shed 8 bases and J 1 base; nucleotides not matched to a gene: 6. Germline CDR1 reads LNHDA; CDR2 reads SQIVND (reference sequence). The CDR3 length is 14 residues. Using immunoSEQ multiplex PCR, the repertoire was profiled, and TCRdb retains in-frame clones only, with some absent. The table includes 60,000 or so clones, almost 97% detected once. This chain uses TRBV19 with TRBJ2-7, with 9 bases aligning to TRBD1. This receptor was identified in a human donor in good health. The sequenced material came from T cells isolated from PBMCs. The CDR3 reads CASGDRVRSYEQYF. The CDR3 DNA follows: TGTGCCAGTGGGGACAGGGTACGGTCCTACGAGCAGTACTTC. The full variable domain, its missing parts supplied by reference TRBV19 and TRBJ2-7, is DGGITQSPKYLFRKEGQNVTLSCEQNLNHDAMYWYRQDPGQGLRLIYYSQIVNDFQKGDIAEGYSVSREKKESFPLTVTSAQKNPTAFYLCASGDRVRSYEQYFGPGTRLTVT.